These 22 T cell receptor beta chains originate from one sample sequenced in a study of T cell changes during pregnancy in multiple sclerosis. Produced via immunoSEQ multiplex PCR; TCRdb's table is partial and in-frame only. The sample gives about 64,000 clones, around 96% of which show up once; over 2% is in the top ten. This specimen was CD8+ T cells from peripheral blood mononuclear cells, taken after pregnancy. All receptors come from a female donor with multiple sclerosis, enrolled in a pregnancy study.

The CDR3 region has the DNA TGTGCCAGCAGTTTTTCGCTCCGGGACAGGGTAAACTATGGCTACACCTTC. It specifies CASSFSLRDRVNYGYTF. The J gene is TRBJ1-2, the V gene TRBV27, with TRBD1 matching over 9 bases. This CDR3 comprises 17 residues. The junction had 10 bases not matched to a gene; V was cut back by 3 bases and J by 2 bases. Germline V CDR1 and CDR2: MNHEY, SMNVEV (reference sequence).

The CDR3 coding sequence is TGTGCCAGCAGTGCATTCCCCTTAGCCGGGAGCTCCTACAATGAGCAGTTCTTC. Translation gives CASSAFPLAGSSYNEQFF. V gene TRBV6-4 combines with J gene TRBJ2-1; TRBD2 is a possible D gene (6 bases). The ends were cut back, 4 bases at V and 0 bases at J, with 19 bases in the middle. This CDR3 has 18 amino acids. CDR1 MRHNA and CDR2 SNTAGT come from the germline V gene.

The genes are TRBV27 and TRBJ2-3; 10 bases fit TRBD2. The CDR3 totals 16 residues. Germline CDR1 is MNHEY and CDR2 is SMNVEV (reference sequence). V shed 3 bases, J shed 1 base, and the junction held 4 bases outside the gene matches. The CDR3 protein is CASSLASGRGTDTQYF. Here the CDR3 DNA reads TGTGCCAGCAGTTTGGCTAGCGGGAGAGGCACAGATACGCAGTATTTT.

The V call is TRBV27, the J call TRBJ1-5; perhaps TRBD1 as D (5 bases). V lost 2 bases and J lost 7, with 9 bases in between. Looked up from germline, CDR1 is MNHEY and CDR2 is SMNVEV (reference sequence). The CDR3 extends over 13 amino acids. CDR3 sequence reads: CASSLLWGQPQHF. The CDR3 DNA follows: TGTGCCAGCAGTTTACTCTGGGGCCAGCCCCAGCATTTT.

The chain couples TRBV6-5 to TRBJ2-1, with TRBD2 identical over 10 bases. CDR1 is MNHEY, CDR2 SVGAGI, per germline. The V gene end was trimmed by 6 bases and the J gene end by 0 bases; junction bases not matched to a gene: 2. The CDR3 sequence is 15 residues long. Written as DNA, the CDR3 is TGTGCCAGCAGCCCTAGCGGGAGCTCCTACAATGAGCAGTTCTTC. Translating it yields CASSPSGSSYNEQFF.

The chain recombines TRBV6-6 with TRBJ1-2, with D uncertain. Germline V CDR1 and CDR2: MNHNY, SVGAGI (reference sequence). This CDR3 spans 14 amino acids. V lost 8 bases to trimming and J lost 0 bases, with 13 bases between them. CDR3 loop: CASRGIDTNYGYTF. CDR3 nucleotides: TGTGCCAGCCGAGGGATAGATACTAACTATGGCTACACCTTC.

This clone has only one observation. The chain combines TRBV13 with TRBJ2-7, with 8 bases lining up with TRBD1. This CDR3 contains 14 residues. The J segment lost 5 bases and the V segment lost 5 bases, leaving 8 bases of the junction unmatched. CDR1 is PRHDT and CDR2 is FYEKMQ in the germline V gene (reference sequence). CDR3 residues: CASSQPGGKDEQYF. The DNA for the CDR3 is TGTGCCAGCAGCCAGCCAGGGGGCAAGGACGAGCAGTACTTC.

The rearrangement uses TRBV2 and TRBJ1-2, with D possibly being TRBD1 (5 bases). Germline loops: CDR1 SNHLY, CDR2 FYNNEI. Trimming took off 7 bases at V and 4 bases at J, with 19 bases between the two ends. This CDR3 is 15 amino acids long. In DNA form, the CDR3 reads TGTGCCAGCACTGGTCTCATGACAGACCTCTATGGCTACACCTTC. Its translation: CASTGLMTDLYGYTF.

This chain uses TRBV5-1 with TRBJ1-2, with 7 bases aligning to TRBD1. Germline V gives CDR1 SGHRS, CDR2 YFSETQ. Germline trimming cut 3 bases from V and 4 bases from J; bases unmatched to any gene: 6. This CDR3 is built from 14 residues. This chain's CDR3 is CASSWDRNLYGYTF. CDR3 nucleotide sequence: TGCGCCAGCAGCTGGGACAGAAATCTCTATGGCTACACCTTC. Full variable domain (rest looked up from reference TRBV5-1 and TRBJ1-2): KAGVTQTPRYLIKTRGQQVTLSCSPISGHRSVSWYQQTPGQGLQFLFEYFSETQRNKGNFPGRFSGRQFSNSRSEMNVSTLELGDSALYLCASSWDRNLYGYTFGSGTRLTVV.

The gene calls are TRBV28 and TRBJ2-7; TRBD2 agrees at 11 bases. V lost 6 bases and J lost 2; bases outside the gene matches: 6. CDR3 length equals 15 residues. Germline V lookup: CDR1 MDHEN, CDR2 SYDVKM. CDR3 protein: CASRSPGLAAYEQYF. DNA for the CDR3: TGTGCCAGCAGGTCCCCGGGACTAGCGGCCTACGAGCAGTACTTC. The whole variable domain, remainder taken from reference TRBV28 and TRBJ2-7, is DVKVTQSSRYLVKRTGEKVFLECVQDMDHENMFWYRQDPGLGLRLIYFSYDVKMKEKGDIPEGYSVSREKKERFSLILESASTNQTSMYLCASRSPGLAAYEQYFGPGTRLTVT.

This chain connects TRBV27 to TRBJ2-5; D is perhaps TRBD2 (7 bases). V lost 2 bases to trimming and J lost 2 bases, with 9 bases between them. CDR3 length: 14 amino acids. Germline CDR1 reads MNHEY; CDR2 reads SMNVEV (reference sequence). CDR3 DNA sequence: TGTGCCAGCAGTTTAGGGGGGGCTCAAGAGACCCAGTACTTC. Amino acid sequence: CASSLGGAQETQYF.

V gene TRBV25-1 combines with J gene TRBJ2-7, with D hard to call. CDR1 MGHDK and CDR2 SYGVNS come from the germline V gene. Trimming removed 2 bases at V and 7 bases at J, with 12 bases between. This CDR3 has 13 residues. Here the CDR3 reads CASSEGAFGEQYF. As DNA, the CDR3 is TGTGCCAGCAGTGAAGGAGCTTTTGGGGAGCAGTACTTC.

CDR3 sequence (DNA): TGCGCCAGCAGCTTCCGGGACAGCCCTTACGAGCAGTACTTC. Translating gives CASSFRDSPYEQYF. The V call is TRBV5-1, the J call TRBJ2-7, with 7 positions matching TRBD1. The CDR3 is 14 residues long. V trimming: 2 bases; J trimming: 4 bases; junction bases outside the gene matches: 6. CDR1 SGHRS and CDR2 YFSETQ come from the germline V gene.

J is TRBJ2-4 and V is TRBV29-1, with TRBD2 matching over 8 bases. Germline CDR1 reads SQVTM; CDR2 reads ANQGSEA. The CDR3 is 14 amino acids. The junction had 9 bases not matched to a gene; V was cut back by 7 bases and J by 4 bases. CDR3 in amino acids: CSAGGVSGKNIQYF. Written as DNA, the CDR3 is TGCAGCGCCGGGGGGGTATCGGGGAAAAACATTCAGTACTTC.

The chain joins TRBV28 to TRBJ2-7; 11 bases agree with TRBD2. Germline V CDR1 and CDR2: MDHEN, SYDVKM. The CDR3 totals 20 residues. The J segment lost 1 base and the V segment lost 3 bases, leaving 17 bases of the junction unmatched. CDR3: CASSFRISGTSGEISYEQYF. CDR3 coding DNA: TGTGCCAGCAGTTTTCGGATCTCCGGGACTAGCGGCGAAATATCCTACGAGCAGTACTTC. Together with reference TRBV28 and TRBJ2-7, the CDR3 gives the full variable domain: DVKVTQSSRYLVKRTGEKVFLECVQDMDHENMFWYRQDPGLGLRLIYFSYDVKMKEKGDIPEGYSVSREKKERFSLILESASTNQTSMYLCASSFRISGTSGEISYEQYFGPGTRLTVT.

This chain uses TRBV27 with TRBJ1-5, with D perhaps matching TRBD1 (6 bases). In germline, CDR1 is MNHEY, CDR2 SMNVEV (reference sequence). V shed 5 bases and J shed 5 bases, with 19 bases lying between them. The CDR3 is 16 residues long. The DNA of the CDR3 is TGTGCCAGCAGTCCCTCCTCAGGGGATGAACATCAGCCCCAGCATTTT. This sequence encodes CASSPSSGDEHQPQHF.

The chain is built from TRBV15 and TRBJ2-6, with 7 bases matching TRBD1. J lost 6 bases, V lost 4 bases, and 6 bases had no gene match. The CDR3 runs to 15 residues. In germline, CDR1 is LNHNV, CDR2 YYDKDF (reference sequence). CDR3 in amino acids: CATSKTGAEANVLTF. CDR3 sequence (DNA): TGTGCCACCAGCAAAACAGGGGCTGAGGCCAACGTCCTGACTTTC.

The V gene is TRBV29-1, the J gene TRBJ2-1; 7 bases line up with TRBD1. Germline V CDR1 and CDR2: SQVTM, ANQGSEA. The CDR3 extends over 11 amino acids. The V gene end was trimmed by 6 bases and the J gene end by 7 bases; junction bases not matched to a gene: 3. The CDR3 nucleotides are TGCAGCGTAGCACAGGGGAATGAGCAGTTCTTC. Its translation: CSVAQGNEQFF.

V and J are TRBV7-9 and TRBJ2-7, with D possibly being TRBD2 (6 bases). This CDR3 region has 14 residues. From germline, CDR1 is SEHNR and CDR2 FQNEAQ (reference sequence). Trimming took off 5 bases at V and 3 bases at J, with 14 bases between the two ends. The CDR3 region has the DNA TGTGCCAGCAGCGCCAGTCTGGGGGGCTACGAGCAGTACTTC. Translating gives CASSASLGGYEQYF.

As DNA, the CDR3 is TGTGCCAGCAGTTTAGCCAGGATCGGATACGAGCAGTACTTC. This gives the protein CASSLARIGYEQYF. The gene calls are TRBV27 and TRBJ2-7; D is unresolved. Trimming took off 2 bases at V and 4 bases at J, with 12 bases between the two ends. This CDR3 contains 14 residues. CDR1 and CDR2 (germline): MNHEY, SMNVEV (reference sequence).

The rearrangement links TRBV5-1 to TRBJ2-3; 7 bases line up with TRBD1. The junction had 7 bases not matched to a gene; V was cut back by 0 bases and J by 6 bases. This CDR3 has 15 amino acids. In germline, CDR1 is SGHRS, CDR2 YFSETQ. CDR3: CASSLATGDLDTQYF. DNA of the CDR3: TGCGCCAGCAGCTTGGCCACAGGGGATTTGGATACGCAGTATTTT.

The rearrangement joins TRBV28 to TRBJ1-3; 8 bases line up with TRBD1. The CDR3 runs 17 residues. The ends lost 4 bases at V and 1 base at J; junction bases unmatched: 9. Germline values: CDR1 MDHEN, CDR2 SYDVKM. In DNA form, the CDR3 reads TGTGCCAGCAGTTCCGATAAGACAGGGGTATCTGGAAACACCATATATTTT. Amino acid sequence: CASSSDKTGVSGNTIYF.